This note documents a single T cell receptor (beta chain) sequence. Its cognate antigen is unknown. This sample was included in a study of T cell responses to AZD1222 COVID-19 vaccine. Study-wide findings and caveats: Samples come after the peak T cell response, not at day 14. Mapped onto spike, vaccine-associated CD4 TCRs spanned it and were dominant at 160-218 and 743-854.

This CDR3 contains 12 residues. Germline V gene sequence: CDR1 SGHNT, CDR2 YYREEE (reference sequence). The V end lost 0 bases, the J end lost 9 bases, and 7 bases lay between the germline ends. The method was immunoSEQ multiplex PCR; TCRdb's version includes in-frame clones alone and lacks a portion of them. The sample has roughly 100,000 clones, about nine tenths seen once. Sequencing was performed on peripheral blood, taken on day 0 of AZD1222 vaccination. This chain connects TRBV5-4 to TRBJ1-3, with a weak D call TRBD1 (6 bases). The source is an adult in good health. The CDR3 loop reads CASSLEQGTIYF. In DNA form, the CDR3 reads TGTGCCAGCAGCTTGGAACAGGGCACCATATATTTT.